This TCR beta chain was sequenced during a study of regulatory T cells in long-lasting Graves disease. Study-wide results and limits: Fewer public clonotypes were shared by new patients (approximately 1,000) than by persistent patients (roughly 2,500).

Construction of TCR beta libraries relied on iRepertoire HTBI primers and on Arm-PCR targeting CDR3 regions. TCRdb re-analysed the multiplex PCR reads in MiXCR, keeping a single row per CDR3 protein. Of about 470,000 distinct CDR3 sequences in the sample, around 14% were seen once. This clonotype was observed many times. Its antigen is as yet unknown. The CDR3 runs 14 residues. J lost 4 bases, V lost 2 bases, and 3 bases had no gene match. Germline-derived CDR1 and CDR2 are SNHLY and FYNNEI. Time point reported: newly diagnosed GD, antithyroid drugs for less than 3 months. RNA extracted from PBMCs served as the sequencing template. These data also featured in a second study, about T cells in Graves' hyperthyroidism and ophthalmopathy. Per that paper: Initially, a first-round RT-PCR of the TCR CDR3 employed the HTBI primer set. Also found in blood were most expanded thyroid clonotypes above 0.001.

The gene calls are TRBV2 and TRBJ1-2, with TRBD1 matching 8 bases. Source: peripheral blood mononuclear cells (PBMCs), taken at new diagnosis, from a patient treated with antithyroid drugs. This clonotype was sampled from a woman in her thirties with Graves disease. CDR3 sequence: CASSEQGAVYGYTF. The CDR3 DNA is TGTGCCAGCAGTGAACAGGGGGCTGTCTATGGCTACACCTTC.